This T cell receptor beta chain was recorded in a study of shared clonotypes between healthy human individuals. The CDR3 runs to 17 residues. In germline, CDR1 is SGHVS, CDR2 FNYEAQ. Trimming removed 1 base from V and 5 bases from J; junction bases left unmatched: 12. Study-wide results and limits: Enrolling few donors narrowed the genetic and exposure-history diversity that was represented.

TCRdb keeps only in-frame clones here, not all; method: immunoSEQ multiplex PCR. The data show millions of clones, 85% to 95% seen once. The split of CD4+ cells yielded CD45RA+ naive and CD45RA-negative memory subsets. Note on this clone: Its antigen is unidentified.

The V call is TRBV7-6, the J call TRBJ2-7, with 9 positions matching TRBD1. Sequenced material: naive CD4+ T cells sorted from blood. Subset here: CD45RA+ positively selected. This receptor was identified in a man aged 18 to 30 in good health. In DNA form, the CDR3 reads TGTGCCAGCAGCTTAGTGGGCGGGACAGGGAAGGGGCACGAGCAGTACTTC. Protein sequence: CASSLVGGTGKGHEQYF.